The 32 T cell receptor beta chains given below trace back to one sample, sequenced in a study of cytomegalovirus exposure and HLA in healthy donors. Primers: 60 Vbeta forward and 13 Jbeta reverse. Produced via immunoSEQ multiplex PCR; TCRdb's table is partial and in-frame only. The sample includes 65,000 to 95,000 clones, 60% to 85% seen only once; the top ten take 5.5%. Material: PBMCs. The receptors were gathered from a male donor in good health and CMV-seropositive.

The chain couples TRBV6-4 to TRBJ1-2; 9 bases map to TRBD1. This CDR3 has 14 amino acids. CDR1 and CDR2 (germline): MRHNA, SNTAGT. V shed 4 bases and J 10 bases; nucleotides not matched to a gene: 10. CDR3 coding DNA: TGTGCCAGCAGTGCCACGGGACAGGGTAGTTTCTACACCTTC. Its translation: CASSATGQGSFYTF.

This clone came up a few times. This sequence joins TRBV27 and TRBJ2-5; 8 positions match TRBD1. In germline, CDR1 is MNHEY, CDR2 SMNVEV (reference sequence). The CDR3 runs to 14 residues. The J segment lost 5 bases and the V segment lost 1 base, leaving 3 bases of the junction unmatched. For the CDR3, the DNA is TGTGCCAGCAGTTTATGGCCAGGGGGCGAGACCCAGTACTTC. This gives the protein CASSLWPGGETQYF.

The genes are TRBV10-2 and TRBJ2-7; 9 bases map to TRBD1. From germline, CDR1 is WSHSY and CDR2 SAAADI. V lost 7 bases to trimming and J lost 2 bases; unmatched junction nucleotides: 6. The CDR3 is 14 amino acids. The DNA for the CDR3 is TGCGCCAGCAACGCACAGGGGGCCCCCTACGAGCAGTACTTC. Its protein product is CASNAQGAPYEQYF.

This clone was counted once. The rearrangement joins TRBV4-2 to TRBJ2-5, with a tentative D call TRBD1 (7 bases). CDR3 length equals 12 residues. The V gene's germline CDR1 is LGHNA and CDR2 YNFKEQ. Between the trimmed V and J ends, which lost 8 bases and 3 bases, there was a span of 10 bases. CDR3 in amino acids: CASRGTEETQYF. The DNA for the CDR3 is TGTGCCAGCCGGGGGACAGAAGAGACCCAGTACTTC.

In DNA, the CDR3 is TGCGCCAGCAGCTTGGCGGGGGGGGATGAGACCCAGTACTTC. Residues: CASSLAGGDETQYF. The rearrangement uses TRBV5-1 and TRBJ2-5, with 8 bases identical to TRBD2. The CDR3 has 14 amino acids. CDR1 and CDR2 from the germline V gene are SGHRS and YFSETQ. The ends lost 0 bases at V and 5 bases at J; junction bases unmatched: 3.

The CDR3 protein is CSVALRETQYF. The DNA for the CDR3 is TGCAGCGTTGCCCTACGAGAGACCCAGTACTTC. V is TRBV29-1 and J is TRBJ2-5, with no clear D. CDR1 is SQVTM and CDR2 is ANQGSEA in the germline V gene. The CDR3 consists of 11 residues. V was pared by 4 bases and J by 4 bases, with 7 bases between.

The chain uses TRBV5-5 and TRBJ2-3, with D possibly matching TRBD1 (7 bases). The CDR3 is made up of 16 amino acids. V was trimmed by 0 bases and J by 0 bases, leaving 11 bases between them. Germline CDR1 is SGHKS and CDR2 is YYEKEE (reference sequence). CDR3 in amino acids: CASSLARGTSTDTQYF. The CDR3, as DNA: TGTGCCAGCAGCTTGGCCAGGGGGACTAGCACAGATACGCAGTATTTT.

V and J are TRBV30 and TRBJ1-4, with TRBD1 identical over 7 bases. The CDR3 consists of 18 residues. V trimming: 6 bases; J trimming: 8 bases; junction bases outside the gene matches: 24. Germline CDR1 and CDR2: GTSNPN and SVGIG (reference sequence). CDR3 sequence: CACGTALMKTLSSEKLFF. CDR3 nucleotides: TGTGCCTGTGGGACAGCCCTAATGAAAACGTTAAGTTCGGAAAAACTGTTTTTT.

In its sample, this clone was seen a few times. The chain employs TRBV5-6 and TRBJ2-7, with D possibly matching TRBD1 (5 bases). This CDR3 region has 11 residues. V lost 0 bases, J lost 8 bases, and 6 bases lay in between. Germline V gene data show CDR1 as SGHDT and CDR2 as YYEEEE. As DNA, the CDR3 is TGTGCCAGCAGCTTGGCAGGGAAGCAGTACTTC. Translated, it gives CASSLAGKQYF. Full variable domain (rest looked up from reference TRBV5-6 and TRBJ2-7): DAGVTQSPTHLIKTRGQQVTLRCSPKSGHDTVSWYQQALGQGPQFIFQYYEEEERQRGNFPDRFSGHQFPNYSSELNVNALLLGDSALYLCASSLAGKQYFGPGTRLTVT.

The chain carries TRBV28 and TRBJ1-2; tentatively, D is TRBD1 (6 bases). The CDR3 spans 13 residues. Germline-derived CDR1 and CDR2 are MDHEN and SYDVKM. The ends were cut back, 6 bases at V and 4 bases at J, with 12 bases in the middle. For the CDR3, the DNA is TGTGCCAGCAGCAAGAACAGGGTCTATGGCTACACCTTC. This sequence encodes CASSKNRVYGYTF.

This clone was picked up a small number of times. CDR3 bases: TGTGCCAGTAGTTCTCACTTCTATGGCTACACCTTC. Encoded protein: CASSSHFYGYTF. The chain employs TRBV19 and TRBJ1-2, with no clear D. CDR1 is LNHDA, CDR2 SQIVND, per germline (reference sequence). The CDR3 sequence is 12 residues long. Between the trimmed V and J ends, which lost 5 bases and 4 bases, there was a span of 8 bases. Filled out from reference TRBV19 and TRBJ1-2, the complete variable domain reads DGGITQSPKYLFRKEGQNVTLSCEQNLNHDAMYWYRQDPGQGLRLIYYSQIVNDFQKGDIAEGYSVSREKKESFPLTVTSAQKNPTAFYLCASSSHFYGYTFGSGTRLTVV.

This chain connects TRBV2 to TRBJ2-7; D gene unclear. There are 12 residues in the CDR3. Germline CDR1 and CDR2: SNHLY and FYNNEI. V was shortened by 5 bases and J by 3 bases, with 8 bases between the two germline ends. CDR3 region: CASSLADYEQYF. DNA for the CDR3: TGTGCCAGCAGTTTAGCCGACTACGAGCAGTACTTC.

This chain links TRBV9 with TRBJ1-4; D is perhaps TRBD1 (5 bases). CDR1 and CDR2 from the germline V gene are SGDLS and YYNGEE. Between the trimmed V and J ends, which lost 4 bases and 8 bases, there was a span of 12 bases. The CDR3 covers 13 residues. The CDR3: CASSPAGGEKLFF. The DNA for the CDR3 is TGTGCCAGCAGCCCGGCTGGGGGGGAAAAACTGTTTTTT.

This chain connects TRBV7-2 to TRBJ2-1; 7 bases match TRBD2. The CDR3 covers 15 residues. Germline V CDR1 and CDR2: SGHTA, FQGNSA. V lost 2 bases, J lost 8 bases, and 9 bases stayed unmatched. The CDR3 is CASSLTGGSRDEQFF. The CDR3, as DNA: TGTGCCAGCAGCTTAACTGGCGGGAGTAGGGATGAGCAGTTCTTC.

This clone has more than one count but fewer than ten. In DNA form, the CDR3 reads TGTGCCAGCAGTGACAGCTCCTACGAGCAGTACTTC. Amino acids: CASSDSSYEQYF. The rearrangement joins TRBV6-5 to TRBJ2-7; TRBD1 might be the D (5 bases). Germline CDR1 MNHEY, CDR2 SVGAGI. Between the trimmed V and J ends, which lost 5 bases and 0 bases, there was a span of 5 bases. The CDR3 contains 12 residues.

The chain employs TRBV4-1 and TRBJ2-7; TRBD1 agrees at 7 bases. The CDR3 has 14 residues. The J segment lost 1 base and the V segment lost 1 base, leaving 1 base of the junction unmatched. Germline values: CDR1 MGHRA, CDR2 YSYEKL. CDR3 DNA sequence: TGCGCCAGCAGCCAAGGGGACAGTTCCTACGAGCAGTACTTC. This gives the protein CASSQGDSSYEQYF.

The gene calls are TRBV11-2 and TRBJ2-3, with D possibly being TRBD1 (5 bases). The ends were cut back, 1 base at V and 4 bases at J, with 9 bases in the middle. Germline V gene data show CDR1 as SGHAT and CDR2 as FQNNGV. The CDR3 has 14 residues. The CDR3 loop is CASSLGDRPDTQYF. In DNA, the CDR3 is TGTGCCAGCAGCTTAGGTGACAGACCAGATACGCAGTATTTT. The whole variable domain, remainder taken from reference TRBV11-2 and TRBJ2-3, is EAGVAQSPRYKIIEKRQSVAFWCNPISGHATLYWYQQILGQGPKLLIQFQNNGVVDDSQLPKDRFSAERLKGVDSTLKIQPAKLEDSAVYLCASSLGDRPDTQYFGPGTRLTVL.

This CDR3 reads CASSLQVTGELFF. The CDR3 DNA follows: TGTGCCAGCAGCCTCCAGGTGACCGGGGAGCTGTTTTTT. The chain employs TRBV11-2 and TRBJ2-2; D uncertain. Germline loops: CDR1 SGHAT, CDR2 FQNNGV. The CDR3 has 13 amino acids. The V end was cut by 5 bases, the J end by 5 bases, with 9 bases between.

The table lists this clone with a few counts. The chain links TRBV7-9 to TRBJ1-1, with a weak D call TRBD1 (5 bases). The germline V gene has CDR1 SEHNR and CDR2 FQNEAQ (reference sequence). V dropped 1 base and J dropped 1 base, with 10 bases sitting between them. The CDR3 runs to 15 residues. The CDR3 nucleotides read TGTGCCAGCAGCTTAGGACAGTCCTCGAACACTGAAGCTTTCTTT. It yields the protein CASSLGQSSNTEAFF. Full variable domain (remainder filled in from reference TRBV7-9 and TRBJ1-1): DTGVSQNPRHKITKRGQNVTFRCDPISEHNRLYWYRQTLGQGPEFLTYFQNEAQLEKSRLLSDRFSAERPKGSFSTLEIQRTEQGDSAMYLCASSLGQSSNTEAFFGQGTRLTVV.

The V call is TRBV6-5, the J call TRBJ2-7, with 8 bases fitting TRBD2. Unmatched junction bases numbered 4, after V lost 6 bases and J lost 0 bases. Germline values: CDR1 MNHEY, CDR2 SVGAGI. The CDR3 has 14 residues. The CDR3 coding sequence is TGTGCCAGCAGAACTAGCGGCAACTCCTACGAGCAGTACTTC. Translation: CASRTSGNSYEQYF.

The chain employs TRBV20-1 and TRBJ2-7, with 10 bases identical to TRBD1. Germline V CDR1 and CDR2: DFQATT, SNEGSKA (reference sequence). The junction had 3 bases not matched to a gene; V was cut back by 8 bases and J by 5 bases. The CDR3 loop spans 11 amino acids. The CDR3 is CSTGQGNEQYF. In DNA form, the CDR3 reads TGCAGTACGGGACAGGGGAACGAGCAGTACTTC.

This clone was observed a handful of times. CDR3 amino acids: CASSLGDRGLGYTF. The CDR3 nucleotides read TGTGCCAGCAGCCTGGGGGACAGGGGGCTTGGCTACACCTTC. The V and J genes are TRBV9 and TRBJ1-2, with 12 bases aligning to TRBD1. The CDR3 consists of 14 residues. Germline-derived CDR1 and CDR2 are SGDLS and YYNGEE. V dropped 4 bases and J dropped 7; count of bases not matched to a gene: 5.

This chain uses TRBV28 with TRBJ1-2; TRBD1 is a possible D gene (6 bases). V lost 8 bases to trimming and J lost 6 bases, with 19 bases between them. Germline V gene lookup returns CDR1 MDHEN and CDR2 SYDVKM. This CDR3 has 14 residues. This chain's CDR3 is CASRVHGQTDGYTF. In DNA form, the CDR3 reads TGTGCCAGCCGTGTCCACGGACAGACGGATGGCTACACCTTC.

This clone was seen a handful of times. The chain carries TRBV28 and TRBJ1-2; 8 bases align to TRBD1. The germline CDR1 and CDR2 sequences are MDHEN and SYDVKM. This CDR3 is built from 15 residues. V was pared by 4 bases and J by 3 bases, with 7 bases of the junction left unmatched. The CDR3 DNA sequence: TGTGCCAGCAGTTCTGGGACAGGAGCTGACTATGGCTACACCTTC. Its translation is CASSSGTGADYGYTF.

This chain uses TRBV19 with TRBJ2-1; possibly TRBD1 for D (5 bases). CDR3 length equals 13 residues. V dropped 2 bases and J dropped 6 bases, with 8 bases sitting between them. Germline CDR1 and CDR2: LNHDA and SQIVND (reference sequence). The CDR3 loop is CASSISRANEQFF. The CDR3 DNA reads TGTGCCAGTAGTATAAGCAGGGCCAATGAGCAGTTCTTC. Complete variable domain (other parts from reference TRBV19 and TRBJ2-1): DGGITQSPKYLFRKEGQNVTLSCEQNLNHDAMYWYRQDPGQGLRLIYYSQIVNDFQKGDIAEGYSVSREKKESFPLTVTSAQKNPTAFYLCASSISRANEQFFGPGTRLTVL.

V gene TRBV29-1 combines with J gene TRBJ2-4; D gene uncertain. Germline CDR1 is SQVTM and CDR2 is ANQGSEA. The CDR3 spans 13 residues. Trimming pared 4 bases from V and 1 base from J, leaving 8 bases between. The CDR3 DNA sequence: TGCAGCGTTGTTTATAGTGCCAAAAACATTCAGTACTTC. Translation gives CSVVYSAKNIQYF. Complete variable domain (other parts from reference TRBV29-1 and TRBJ2-4): SAVISQKPSRDICQRGTSLTIQCQVDSQVTMMFWYRQQPGQSLTLIATANQGSEATYESGFVIDKFPISRPNLTFSTLTVSNMSPEDSSIYLCSVVYSAKNIQYFGAGTRLSVL.

This clone was observed a single time. J is TRBJ1-3 and V is TRBV11-2; D not certain. Trimming removed 1 base from V and 0 bases from J, with 16 bases in between. The CDR3 runs 18 residues. Germline assignment: CDR1 SGHAT and CDR2 FQNNGV. The CDR3 DNA is TGTGCCAGCAGCTTAGTCCCCCGCCGACTAGGCTCTGGAAACACCATATATTTT. This codes for CASSLVPRRLGSGNTIYF. The full variable domain, completed using reference TRBV11-2 and TRBJ1-3, is EAGVAQSPRYKIIEKRQSVAFWCNPISGHATLYWYQQILGQGPKLLIQFQNNGVVDDSQLPKDRFSAERLKGVDSTLKIQPAKLEDSAVYLCASSLVPRRLGSGNTIYFGEGSWLTVV.

The V gene is TRBV2, the J gene TRBJ2-1; D remains unclear. CDR3 size: 13 residues. From germline, CDR1 is SNHLY and CDR2 FYNNEI. V was clipped by 11 bases and J by 7 bases, with 18 bases between them. The CDR3 region is CASAHRPNNEQFF. As DNA, the CDR3 is TGTGCCTCCGCTCACAGACCTAATAATGAGCAGTTCTTC.

V gene TRBV5-3 combines with J gene TRBJ1-2, with D perhaps matching TRBD1 (6 bases). TRBV5-3 is an ORF; its function is uncertain. The CDR3 extends over 14 amino acids. Between the trimmed V and J ends, which lost 1 base and 3 bases, there was a span of 10 bases. The CDR3 nucleotides are TGTGCCAGAAGCTTGCGGGGGGCGGACTATGGCTACACCTTC. Translation: CARSLRGADYGYTF.

This clone appeared a few times. The chain employs TRBV5-5 and TRBJ1-1, with D perhaps matching TRBD1 (5 bases). CDR3 size: 15 residues. The germline V and J ends were trimmed by 3 bases and 1 base, with 13 bases remaining between them. Per germline, CDR1 SGHKS and CDR2 YYEKEE (reference sequence). The CDR3 DNA reads TGTGCCAGCAGCTGGGGGGGGAGCAAGAACACTGAAGCTTTCTTT. Translating it yields CASSWGGSKNTEAFF.

The V gene is TRBV19, the J gene TRBJ2-2; the D gene is possibly TRBD1 (8 bases). The CDR3 is 17 amino acids. The germline V and J ends were trimmed by 6 bases and 2 bases, with 19 bases remaining between them. Germline V gives CDR1 LNHDA, CDR2 SQIVND (reference sequence). CDR3 bases: TGTGCCAGTAGAACTCAACAGGGGGGGATAAACACCGGGGAGCTGTTTTTT. This sequence encodes CASRTQQGGINTGELFF.

The chain carries TRBV5-1 and TRBJ1-6; D call uncertain. CDR1 and CDR2 from the germline V gene are SGHRS and YFSETQ. The CDR3 has 15 amino acids. Between the trimmed V and J ends, which lost 0 bases and 0 bases, there was a span of 4 bases. The CDR3 here is CASSLARSYNSPLHF. DNA for the CDR3: TGCGCCAGCAGCTTGGCCCGCTCCTATAATTCACCCCTCCACTTT.